Below, one TCR beta chain is given with its context. The V gene lost 3 bases and the J gene lost 0 bases, with 12 bases spanning the gap. CDR3 length: 16 residues. Germline V CDR1 and CDR2: LGHDT, YNNKEL (reference sequence). Sequencing was performed with immunoSEQ multiplex PCR; in TCRdb, only in-frame clones are kept and a portion is missing. The data show hundreds of thousands of clones, with roughly four fifths seen just once and roughly 15% held by the top ten. This entry belongs to a study of control samples from healthy donors and cancer patients. This clonotype was obtained from an older woman with lung cancer. This sequence joins TRBV3-1 (or the pseudogene TRBV3-2) and TRBJ1-3; D gene ambiguous. The specimen sequenced was PBMCs. The CDR3 bases are TGTGCCAGCAGCCAGTCCCTGAGGAACTCTGGAAACACCATATATTTT. It is translated as CASSQSLRNSGNTIYF.